This TCR beta chain was documented in a study of cytomegalovirus exposure and HLA in healthy donors. For the study at large: Tens of millions of unique TCR sequences came from HLA-typed donors in an early release. Findings of the study overall: Among CMV-associated TCR beta chains, most appeared HLA-restricted in a later analysis.

Concerning this clone: What it binds is unknown.

The PCR ran on 60 Vbeta and 13 Jbeta primers. Authors' methods: An analysis performed later counted 72 million or so unique TCR beta chains (roughly 11 million of them shared). Only in-frame clones appear in the TCRdb table, and some are missing; sequencing was by immunoSEQ multiplex PCR. The V and J calls and clone size were taken over from that table, and D and trimming were inferred from the DNA. The table shows 110,000 to 150,000 clones, with approximately 82% occurring only once. Deletions cut 5 bases from V and 1 base from J, with 9 bases between. Germline V gene lookup returns CDR1 LNHDA and CDR2 SQIVND (reference sequence). There are 13 residues in the CDR3.

The clonotype comes from a woman in her forties in good health and CMV-seronegative. This chain connects TRBV19 to TRBJ2-7; D is unresolved. The material sequenced was PBMCs. Here the CDR3 DNA reads TGTGCCAGTAGTTTCCGTTTATCCTACGAGCAGTACTTC. It yields the protein CASSFRLSYEQYF.